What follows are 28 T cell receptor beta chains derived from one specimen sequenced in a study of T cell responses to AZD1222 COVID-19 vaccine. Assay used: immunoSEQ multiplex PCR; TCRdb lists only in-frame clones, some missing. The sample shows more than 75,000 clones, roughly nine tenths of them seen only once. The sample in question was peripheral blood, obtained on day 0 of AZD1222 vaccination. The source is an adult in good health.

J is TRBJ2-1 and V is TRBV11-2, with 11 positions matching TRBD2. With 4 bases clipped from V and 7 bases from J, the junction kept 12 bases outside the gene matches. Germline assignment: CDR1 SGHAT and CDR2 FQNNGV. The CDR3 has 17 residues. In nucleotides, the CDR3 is TGTGCCAGCAGCTCTTATAGCGGGGGGGTCTTCAAGAATGAGCAGTTCTTC. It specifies CASSSYSGGVFKNEQFF.

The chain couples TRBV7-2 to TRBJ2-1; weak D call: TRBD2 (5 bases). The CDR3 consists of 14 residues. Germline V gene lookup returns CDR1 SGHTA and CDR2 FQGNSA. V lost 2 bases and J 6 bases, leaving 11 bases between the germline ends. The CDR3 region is CASSLLAFANEQFF. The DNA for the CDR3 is TGTGCCAGCAGCTTACTAGCATTTGCCAATGAGCAGTTCTTC.

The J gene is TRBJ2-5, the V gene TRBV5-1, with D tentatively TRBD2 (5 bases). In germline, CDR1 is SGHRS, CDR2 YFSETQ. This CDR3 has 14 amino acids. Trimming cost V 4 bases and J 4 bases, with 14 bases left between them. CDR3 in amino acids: CASSPGSTGETQYF. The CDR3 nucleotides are TGCGCCAGCAGCCCGGGGAGTACGGGAGAGACCCAGTACTTC.

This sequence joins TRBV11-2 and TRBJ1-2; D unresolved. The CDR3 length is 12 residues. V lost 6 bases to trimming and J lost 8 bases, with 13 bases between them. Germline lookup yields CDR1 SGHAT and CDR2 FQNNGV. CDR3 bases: TGTGCCAGCAGTGGCGGTCCTCAGGGCTACACCTTC. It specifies CASSGGPQGYTF.

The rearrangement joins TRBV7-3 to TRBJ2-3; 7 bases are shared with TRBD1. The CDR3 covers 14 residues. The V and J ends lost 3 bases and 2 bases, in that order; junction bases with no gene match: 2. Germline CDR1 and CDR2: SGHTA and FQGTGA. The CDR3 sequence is CASSFTGATDTQYF. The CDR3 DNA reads TGTGCCAGCAGCTTCACAGGGGCCACAGATACGCAGTATTTT.

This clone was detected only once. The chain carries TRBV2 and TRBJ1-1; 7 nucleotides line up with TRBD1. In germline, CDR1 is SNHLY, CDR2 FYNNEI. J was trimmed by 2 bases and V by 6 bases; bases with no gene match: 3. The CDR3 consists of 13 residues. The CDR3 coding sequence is TGTGCCAGCAGGAGGGACAGCAACACTGAAGCTTTCTTT. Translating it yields CASRRDSNTEAFF. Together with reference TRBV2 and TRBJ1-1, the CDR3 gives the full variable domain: EPEVTQTPSHQVTQMGQEVILRCVPISNHLYFYWYRQILGQKVEFLVSFYNNEISEKSEIFDDQFSVERPDGSNFTLKIRSTKLEDSAMYFCASRRDSNTEAFFGQGTRLTVV.

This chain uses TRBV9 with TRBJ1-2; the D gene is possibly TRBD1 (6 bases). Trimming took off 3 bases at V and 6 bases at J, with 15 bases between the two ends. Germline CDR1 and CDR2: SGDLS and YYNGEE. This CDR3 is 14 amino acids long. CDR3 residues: CASSATVGGNGYTF. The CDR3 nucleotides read TGTGCCAGCAGCGCGACTGTAGGGGGGAATGGCTACACCTTC.

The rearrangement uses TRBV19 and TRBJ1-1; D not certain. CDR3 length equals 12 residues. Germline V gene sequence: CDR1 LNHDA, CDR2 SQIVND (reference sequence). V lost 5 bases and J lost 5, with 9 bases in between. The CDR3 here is CASSARKTEAFF. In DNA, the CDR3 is TGTGCCAGTAGTGCGCGTAAAACTGAAGCTTTCTTT.

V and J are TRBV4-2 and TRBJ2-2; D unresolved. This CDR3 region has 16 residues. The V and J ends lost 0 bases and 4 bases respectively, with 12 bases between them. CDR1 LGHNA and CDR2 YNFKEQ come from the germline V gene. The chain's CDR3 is CASSQETYRTTGELFF. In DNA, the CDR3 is TGTGCCAGCAGCCAAGAGACGTACCGGACCACCGGGGAGCTGTTTTTT.

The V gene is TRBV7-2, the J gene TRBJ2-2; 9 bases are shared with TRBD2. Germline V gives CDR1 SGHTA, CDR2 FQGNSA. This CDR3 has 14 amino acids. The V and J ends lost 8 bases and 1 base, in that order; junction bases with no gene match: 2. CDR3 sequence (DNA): TGTGCCAGCCCACTAGCGGGGAACACCGGGGAGCTGTTTTTT. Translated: CASPLAGNTGELFF.

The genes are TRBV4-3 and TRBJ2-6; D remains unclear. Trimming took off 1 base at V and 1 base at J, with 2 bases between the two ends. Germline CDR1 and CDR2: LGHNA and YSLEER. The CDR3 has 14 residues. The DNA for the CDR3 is TGCGCCAGCAGCCAAGCGTCTGGGGCCAACGTCCTGACTTTC. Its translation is CASSQASGANVLTF.

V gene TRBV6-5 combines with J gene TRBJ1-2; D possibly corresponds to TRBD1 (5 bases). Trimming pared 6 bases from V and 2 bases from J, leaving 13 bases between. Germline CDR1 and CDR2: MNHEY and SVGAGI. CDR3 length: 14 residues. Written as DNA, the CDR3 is TGTGCCAGCAGCGCGAAAGGGGTGAACTATGGCTACACCTTC. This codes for CASSAKGVNYGYTF.

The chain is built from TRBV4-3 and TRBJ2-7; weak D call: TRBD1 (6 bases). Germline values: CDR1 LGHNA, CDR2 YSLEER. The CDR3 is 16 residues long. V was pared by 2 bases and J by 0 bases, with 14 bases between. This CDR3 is CASSQSGQSASYEQYF. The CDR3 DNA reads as TGCGCCAGCAGCCAATCCGGACAGAGCGCCTCCTACGAGCAGTACTTC.

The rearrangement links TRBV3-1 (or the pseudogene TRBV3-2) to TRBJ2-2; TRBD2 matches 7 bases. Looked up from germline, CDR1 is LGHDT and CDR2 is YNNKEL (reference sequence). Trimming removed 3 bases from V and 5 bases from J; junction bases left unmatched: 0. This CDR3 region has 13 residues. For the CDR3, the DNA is TGTGCCAGCAGCCACGGGGGGACCGGGGAGCTGTTTTTT. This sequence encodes CASSHGGTGELFF.

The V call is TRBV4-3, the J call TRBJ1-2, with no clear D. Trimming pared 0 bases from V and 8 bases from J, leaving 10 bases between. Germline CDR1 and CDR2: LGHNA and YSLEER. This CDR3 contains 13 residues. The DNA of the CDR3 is TGCGCCAGCAGCCAAGATCTTCGTAACGGCTACACCTTC. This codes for CASSQDLRNGYTF.

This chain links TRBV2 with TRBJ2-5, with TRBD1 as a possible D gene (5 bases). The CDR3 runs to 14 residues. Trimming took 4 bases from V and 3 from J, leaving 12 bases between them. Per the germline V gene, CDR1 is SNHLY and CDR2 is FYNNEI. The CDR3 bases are TGTGCCAGCAGTGCGCAGGGTGGGGAAGAGACCCAGTACTTC. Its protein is CASSAQGGEETQYF. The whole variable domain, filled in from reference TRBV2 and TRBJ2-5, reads EPEVTQTPSHQVTQMGQEVILRCVPISNHLYFYWYRQILGQKVEFLVSFYNNEISEKSEIFDDQFSVERPDGSNFTLKIRSTKLEDSAMYFCASSAQGGEETQYFGPGTRLLVL.

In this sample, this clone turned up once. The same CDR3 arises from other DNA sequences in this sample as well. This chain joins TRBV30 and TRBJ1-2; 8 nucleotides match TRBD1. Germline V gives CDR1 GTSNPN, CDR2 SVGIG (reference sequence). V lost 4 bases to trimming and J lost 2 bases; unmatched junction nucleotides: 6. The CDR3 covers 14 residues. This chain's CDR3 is CAWKGQGRNYGYTF. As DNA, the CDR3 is TGTGCCTGGAAAGGACAGGGAAGGAACTATGGCTACACCTTC.

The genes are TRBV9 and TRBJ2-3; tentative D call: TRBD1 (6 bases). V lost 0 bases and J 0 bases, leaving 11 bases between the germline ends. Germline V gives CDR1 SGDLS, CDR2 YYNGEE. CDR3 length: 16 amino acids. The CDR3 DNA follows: TGTGCCAGCAGCGTAGTGGGGGCGGGTAGCACAGATACGCAGTATTTT. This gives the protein CASSVVGAGSTDTQYF.

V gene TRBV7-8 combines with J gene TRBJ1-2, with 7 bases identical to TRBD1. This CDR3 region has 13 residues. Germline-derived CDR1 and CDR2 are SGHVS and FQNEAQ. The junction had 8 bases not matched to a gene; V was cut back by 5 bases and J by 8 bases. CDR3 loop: CASSPGTVGGYTF. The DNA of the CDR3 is TGTGCCAGCAGCCCCGGGACAGTTGGCGGCTACACCTTC.

The CDR3 reads CASSEGGIYGYTF. Here the CDR3 DNA reads TGTGCCAGCAGCGAAGGGGGAATATATGGCTACACCTTC. The chain is built from TRBV9 and TRBJ1-2; D possibly corresponds to TRBD1 (6 bases). CDR1 is SGDLS and CDR2 is YYNGEE in the germline V gene. The ends were cut back, 3 bases at V and 5 bases at J, with 11 bases in the middle. The CDR3 is 13 amino acids.

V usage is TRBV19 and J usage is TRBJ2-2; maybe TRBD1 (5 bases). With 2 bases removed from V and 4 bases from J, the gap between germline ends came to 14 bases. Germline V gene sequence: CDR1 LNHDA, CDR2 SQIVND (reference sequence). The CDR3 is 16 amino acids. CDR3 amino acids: CASSIRRQGSTGELFF. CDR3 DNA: TGTGCCAGTAGTATACGACGGCAGGGAAGCACCGGGGAGCTGTTTTTT.

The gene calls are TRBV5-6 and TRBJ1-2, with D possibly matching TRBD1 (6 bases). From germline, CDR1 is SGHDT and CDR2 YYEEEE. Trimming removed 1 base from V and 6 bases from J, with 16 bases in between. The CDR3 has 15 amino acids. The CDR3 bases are TGTGCCAGCAGCTTGTTTCTGGCGGCAGGGGATGGCTACACCTTC. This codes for CASSLFLAAGDGYTF.

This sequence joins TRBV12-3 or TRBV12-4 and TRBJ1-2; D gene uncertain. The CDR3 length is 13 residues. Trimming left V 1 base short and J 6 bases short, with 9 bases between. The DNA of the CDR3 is TGTGCCAGCAGTTTAGACGTTACAGATGGCTACACCTTC. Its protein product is CASSLDVTDGYTF.

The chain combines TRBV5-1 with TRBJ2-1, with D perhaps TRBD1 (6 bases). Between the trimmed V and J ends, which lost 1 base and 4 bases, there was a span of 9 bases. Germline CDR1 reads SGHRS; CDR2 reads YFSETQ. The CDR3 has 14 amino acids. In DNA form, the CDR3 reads TGCGCCAGCAGCTTGCGGGACACATACAATGAGCAGTTCTTC. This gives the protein CASSLRDTYNEQFF.

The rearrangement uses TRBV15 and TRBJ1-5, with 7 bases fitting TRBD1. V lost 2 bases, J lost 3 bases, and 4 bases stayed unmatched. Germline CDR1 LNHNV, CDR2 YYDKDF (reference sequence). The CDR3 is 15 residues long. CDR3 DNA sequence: TGTGCCACCAGCAGAAGTGACAGGGTCAATCAGCCCCAGCATTTT. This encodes CATSRSDRVNQPQHF.

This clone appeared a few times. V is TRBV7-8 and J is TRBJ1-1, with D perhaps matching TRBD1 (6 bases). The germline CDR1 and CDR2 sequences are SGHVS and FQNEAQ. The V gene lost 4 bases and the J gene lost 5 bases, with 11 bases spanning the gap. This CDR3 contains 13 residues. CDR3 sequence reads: CASSSQGWTEAFF. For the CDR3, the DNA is TGTGCCAGCAGCTCCCAGGGGTGGACTGAAGCTTTCTTT.

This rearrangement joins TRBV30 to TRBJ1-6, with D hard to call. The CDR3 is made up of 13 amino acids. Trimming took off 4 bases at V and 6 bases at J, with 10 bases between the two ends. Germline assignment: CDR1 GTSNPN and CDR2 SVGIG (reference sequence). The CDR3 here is CAWKDMANSPLHF. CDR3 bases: TGTGCCTGGAAAGACATGGCTAATTCACCCCTCCACTTT.

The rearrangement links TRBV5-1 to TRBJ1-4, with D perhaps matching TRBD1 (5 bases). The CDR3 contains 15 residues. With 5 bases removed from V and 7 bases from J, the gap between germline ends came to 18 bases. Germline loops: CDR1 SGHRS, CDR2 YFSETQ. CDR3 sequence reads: CASRVGGGESEKLFF. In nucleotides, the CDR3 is TGCGCCAGCAGGGTTGGTGGAGGGGAGAGTGAAAAACTGTTTTTT. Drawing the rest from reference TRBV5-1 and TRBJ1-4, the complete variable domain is KAGVTQTPRYLIKTRGQQVTLSCSPISGHRSVSWYQQTPGQGLQFLFEYFSETQRNKGNFPGRFSGRQFSNSRSEMNVSTLELGDSALYLCASRVGGGESEKLFFGSGTQLSVL.